Below, one T cell receptor (beta chain) is given with its context. One end of the junction fails to match germline, which may point to a read error. Authors of the study amplified TCR beta CDR3 regions from RNA transcripts. With the HTBI primer set, the TCR CDR3 went through a first round of RT-PCR. TCRdb reanalysed the multiplex PCR reads using MiXCR and keeps one entry per CDR3 protein. The sample holds hundreds of thousands of distinct CDR3 sequences, about 45% seen once. Clinicians diagnosed patients from clinical symptoms, serum thyroxine and TRAb, thyroid ultrasound and orbital computed tomography. CDR3 size: 14 residues. Per the germline V gene, CDR1 is MNHEY and CDR2 is SVGAGI. The data belong to a study of T cells in Graves' hyperthyroidism and ophthalmopathy.

This sequence joins TRBV6-5 and TRBJ1-3; perhaps TRBD1 as D (6 bases). The sequenced material came from peripheral blood or thyroid tissue (not recorded which). This TCR was sampled from an adult man with Graves' disease, either hyperthyroidism or ophthalmopathy (not recorded which). The CDR3 sequence is CAISYRVFGNTIYF. In nucleotides, the CDR3 is TGTGCCATCAGTTACAGGGTATTCGGAAACACCATATATTTT.